These 22 T cell receptor beta chains came from one sample sequenced in a study of OX40 agonist ivuxolimab in advanced cancers. The table came from immunoSEQ multiplex PCR; TCRdb's copy has only in-frame clones and leaves some out. The repertoire consists of 30,000 to 35,000 clones, with approximately 89% occurring once and the leading ten covering 9.1%. This sample comprised CD4+ or CD8+ T cells sorted from blood, obtained in a trial of the OX40 agonist ivuxolimab. The receptor set was obtained from an adult with an advanced solid tumor such as melanoma, head and neck, liver or kidney cancer.

This rearrangement joins TRBV27 to TRBJ2-1; 12 bases are a match to TRBD2. The CDR3 length is 13 residues. CDR1 and CDR2 from the germline V gene are MNHEY and SMNVEV (reference sequence). V gave up 9 bases and J gave up 8 bases; unmatched junction bases: 5. The CDR3 DNA reads as TGTGCCAGTCGACTAGCGGGAGCGCATGAGCAGTTCTTC. It encodes CASRLAGAHEQFF.

This chain links TRBV29-1 with TRBJ2-1; D is unresolved. The CDR3 is 11 residues long. The V gene's germline CDR1 is SQVTM and CDR2 ANQGSEA. Trimming took 1 base from V and 7 from J, leaving 5 bases between them. Here the CDR3 DNA reads TGCAGCGTTGAAGCTGGGAATGAGCAGTTCTTC. It codes for CSVEAGNEQFF.

The chain is built from TRBV7-9 and TRBJ2-3; D gene uncertain. The V end was cut by 4 bases, the J end by 3 bases, with 14 bases between. Germline V lookup: CDR1 SEHNR, CDR2 FQNEAQ (reference sequence). The CDR3 extends over 15 amino acids. CDR3 loop: CASSSDAGRTDTQYF. The CDR3 nucleotides read TGTGCCAGCAGCTCAGACGCCGGGCGGACAGATACGCAGTATTTT.

V and J are TRBV18 and TRBJ2-5, with D perhaps given as TRBD1 or TRBD2 (5 bases each). Trimming shortened V by 5 bases and J by 4 bases, and 14 bases separated the two germline ends. Germline loops: CDR1 KGHSH, CDR2 LQKENI. The CDR3 is made up of 14 amino acids. CDR3 sequence reads: CASSSDGTLETQYF. CDR3 DNA sequence: TGTGCCAGCTCATCGGACGGGACGCTAGAGACCCAGTACTTC.

This clone was observed a handful of times. The chain employs TRBV18 and TRBJ2-7; 8 nucleotides line up with TRBD1. Germline V gene lookup returns CDR1 KGHSH and CDR2 LQKENI. J gave up 4 bases and V 5 bases, and 4 bases lay outside the gene matches. CDR3 length: 13 residues. As DNA, the CDR3 is TGTGCCAGCTCAGCGGGACAGGCGTACGAGCAGTACTTC. This codes for CASSAGQAYEQYF.

This clone was found once. V and J are TRBV5-4 and TRBJ2-3, with no clear D. CDR3 length equals 11 residues. V was clipped by 7 bases and J by 6 bases, with 9 bases between them. Germline V gene data show CDR1 as SGHNT and CDR2 as YYREEE (reference sequence). CDR3 amino acids: CASSQGDTQYF. DNA for the CDR3: TGTGCCAGCTCCCAAGGGGATACGCAGTATTTT.

The chain combines TRBV11-2 with TRBJ1-5, with D hard to call. The CDR3 is made up of 13 amino acids. The V gene lost 3 bases and the J gene lost 4 bases, with 7 bases spanning the gap. Germline assignment: CDR1 SGHAT and CDR2 FQNNGV. CDR3 bases: TGTGCCAGCAGCTTGGTTGAGAATCAGCCCCAGCATTTT. Translation gives CASSLVENQPQHF.

This chain joins TRBV11-3 and TRBJ2-1, with D perhaps matching TRBD1 (5 bases). With 5 bases removed from V and 0 bases from J, the gap between germline ends came to 11 bases. Germline assignment: CDR1 SGHNT and CDR2 YENEEA. This CDR3 region has 15 residues. CDR3 DNA: TGTGCCAGCAGCCCCCAGGGTAACTCCTACAATGAGCAGTTCTTC. It encodes CASSPQGNSYNEQFF.

The chain couples TRBV18 to TRBJ2-1, with TRBD2 matching 10 bases. V lost 3 bases and J lost 12; bases outside the gene matches: 17. Germline V gene data show CDR1 as KGHSH and CDR2 as LQKENI. The CDR3 extends over 17 amino acids. Written as DNA, the CDR3 is TGTGCCAGCTCACCGTCTTACTCGCTAGCGGGAGTATCGGGGCAGTTCTTC. Amino acids: CASSPSYSLAGVSGQFF.

This chain links TRBV14 with TRBJ2-1; D possibly uses TRBD1 or TRBD2 (5 bases each). CDR3 length: 16 amino acids. V was clipped by 1 base and J by 7 bases, with 17 bases between them. From germline, CDR1 is SGHDN and CDR2 FVKESK. CDR3 DNA: TGTGCCAGCAGCCAAGTAGTGGGTGGGGGTCGGAATGAGCAGTTCTTC. Protein: CASSQVVGGGRNEQFF.

V is TRBV5-1 and J is TRBJ2-1; D call uncertain. The germline V gene has CDR1 SGHRS and CDR2 YFSETQ. The CDR3 is made up of 16 amino acids. With 5 bases removed from V and 4 bases from J, the gap between germline ends came to 19 bases. CDR3 nucleotide sequence: TGCGCCAGCAGAGAAGACGGGCCTGTGAGTTACAATGAGCAGTTCTTC. It specifies CASREDGPVSYNEQFF.

The J gene is TRBJ2-1, the V gene TRBV30, with 9 positions matching TRBD2. Germline values: CDR1 GTSNPN, CDR2 SVGIG (reference sequence). The CDR3 is 13 residues long. The V gene end was trimmed by 2 bases and the J gene end by 14 bases; junction bases not matched to a gene: 10. CDR3 bases: TGTGCCTGGAGTCCCGGGGCTAGCGGGAATGAGTTCTTC. Encoded protein: CAWSPGASGNEFF.

The genes are TRBV12-5 and TRBJ1-1, with D possibly TRBD1 on 5 matching bases. The V gene's germline CDR1 is LGHNT and CDR2 FRNRAP. The CDR3 contains 14 residues. Between the trimmed V and J ends, which lost 10 bases and 0 bases, there was a span of 15 bases. CDR3 region: CATRDGKLNTEAFF. The CDR3 bases are TGTGCTACACGGGACGGAAAGTTGAACACTGAAGCTTTCTTT. The full variable domain, completed using reference TRBV12-5 and TRBJ1-1, is DARVTQTPRHKVTEMGQEVTMRCQPILGHNTVFWYRQTMMQGLELLAYFRNRAPLDDSGMPKDRFSAEMPDATLATLKIQPSEPRDSAVYFCATRDGKLNTEAFFGQGTRLTVV.

The CDR3 DNA follows: TGTGCCAGCAGTTTATTTGGGGCAACTTCCTACGAGCAGTACTTC. Translation gives CASSLFGATSYEQYF. The chain couples TRBV27 to TRBJ2-7; a possible D gene is TRBD1 (5 bases). CDR3 length equals 15 residues. V gave up 1 base and J gave up 1 base, with 11 bases separating them. CDR1 MNHEY and CDR2 SMNVEV come from the germline V gene (reference sequence).

The rearrangement links TRBV5-5 to TRBJ2-3; no clear D. From germline, CDR1 is SGHKS and CDR2 YYEKEE (reference sequence). V was shortened by 0 bases and J by 4 bases, with 9 bases between the two germline ends. The CDR3 sequence is 14 residues long. The CDR3: CASSLGQVPDTQYF. CDR3 sequence (DNA): TGTGCCAGCAGCTTGGGGCAGGTTCCAGATACGCAGTATTTT.

The gene calls are TRBV7-9 and TRBJ2-5; tentatively, D is TRBD1 (5 bases). The V and J ends lost 0 bases and 5 bases respectively, with 7 bases between them. The CDR3 is 13 amino acids. Germline CDR1 SEHNR, CDR2 FQNEAQ (reference sequence). CDR3 region: CASSLARVETQYF. The CDR3 nucleotides are TGTGCCAGCAGCTTAGCCAGGGTTGAGACCCAGTACTTC.

V is TRBV18 and J is TRBJ2-2; D is undetermined. Germline V gene sequence: CDR1 KGHSH, CDR2 LQKENI. V gave up 0 bases and J gave up 1 base, with 15 bases separating them. The CDR3 spans 18 residues. This CDR3 is CASSPPVGANLNTGELFF. The CDR3, as DNA: TGTGCCAGCTCACCACCAGTCGGTGCAAACTTGAACACCGGGGAGCTGTTTTTT.

This clone was counted once. The V call is TRBV7-2, the J call TRBJ2-2; 7 nucleotides match TRBD2. CDR1 and CDR2 from the germline V gene are SGHTA and FQGNSA. This CDR3 is 16 amino acids long. The V segment lost 6 bases and the J segment 7 bases; nucleotides outside the gene matches: 14. Written as DNA, the CDR3 is TGTGCCAGCAGGGGGGGAGGACTAGGGCTTTTCGGGGAGCTGTTTTTT. This encodes CASRGGGLGLFGELFF.

The rearrangement joins TRBV7-3 to TRBJ2-3; no definite D call. Germline loops: CDR1 SGHTA, CDR2 FQGTGA. Trimming pared 2 bases from V and 1 base from J, leaving 1 base between. This CDR3 is built from 12 residues. CDR3 DNA sequence: TGTGCCAGCAGCTTAGGCACAGATACGCAGTATTTT. Protein product: CASSLGTDTQYF.

This sequence joins TRBV6-6 and TRBJ2-1, with D maybe TRBD1 (6 bases). The CDR3 is 13 residues long. Per germline, CDR1 MNHNY and CDR2 SVGAGI (reference sequence). Trimming shortened V by 6 bases and J by 12 bases, and 18 bases separated the two germline ends. CDR3 sequence reads: CASRRLEGVGQFF. The CDR3 DNA is TGTGCCAGCAGACGACTCGAGGGGGTAGGGCAGTTCTTC.

The chain links TRBV6-1 to TRBJ2-1; a possible D gene is TRBD1 (6 bases). The CDR3 runs to 16 residues. CDR1 is MNHNS and CDR2 is SASEGT in the germline V gene. Trimming left V 0 bases short and J 6 bases short, with 15 bases between. CDR3 protein: CASSEAGGTRGNEQFF. DNA for the CDR3: TGTGCCAGCAGTGAAGCAGGTGGGACAAGGGGCAATGAGCAGTTCTTC.

The J gene is TRBJ2-7, the V gene TRBV7-2, with D maybe TRBD2 (5 bases). The V end lost 3 bases, the J end lost 4 bases, and 13 bases lay between the germline ends. There are 14 residues in the CDR3. The germline V gene encodes CDR1 SGHTA and CDR2 FQGNSA. In DNA, the CDR3 is TGTGCCAGCAGCTTGGTGGGAGCAGGTTACGAGCAGTACTTC. This translates into CASSLVGAGYEQYF.